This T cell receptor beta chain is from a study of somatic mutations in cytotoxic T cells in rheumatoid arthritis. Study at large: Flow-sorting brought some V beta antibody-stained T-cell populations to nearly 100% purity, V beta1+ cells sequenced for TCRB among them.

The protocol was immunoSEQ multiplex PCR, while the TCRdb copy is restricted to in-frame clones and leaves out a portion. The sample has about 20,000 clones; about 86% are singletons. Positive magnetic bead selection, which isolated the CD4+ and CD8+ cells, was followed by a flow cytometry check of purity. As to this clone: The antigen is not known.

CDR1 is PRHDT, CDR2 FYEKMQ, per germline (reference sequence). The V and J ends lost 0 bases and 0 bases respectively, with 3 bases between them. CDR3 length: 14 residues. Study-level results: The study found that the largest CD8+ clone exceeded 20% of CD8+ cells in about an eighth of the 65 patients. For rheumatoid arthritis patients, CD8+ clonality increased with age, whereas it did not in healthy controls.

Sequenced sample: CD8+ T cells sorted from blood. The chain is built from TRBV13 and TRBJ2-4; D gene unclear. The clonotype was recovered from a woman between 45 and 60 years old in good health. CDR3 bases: TGTGCCAGCAGCTTAGGTCTAGCCAAAAACATTCAGTACTTC. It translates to CASSLGLAKNIQYF.